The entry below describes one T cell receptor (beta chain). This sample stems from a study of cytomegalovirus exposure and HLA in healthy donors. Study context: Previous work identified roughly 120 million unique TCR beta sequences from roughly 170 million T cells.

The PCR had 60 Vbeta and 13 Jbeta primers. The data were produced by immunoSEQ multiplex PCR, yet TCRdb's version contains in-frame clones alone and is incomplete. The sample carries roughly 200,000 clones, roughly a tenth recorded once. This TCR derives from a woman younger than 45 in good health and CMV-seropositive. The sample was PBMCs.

In DNA, the CDR3 is TGTGCCAGCAGACCAGGGGGCCGGAACACTGAAGCTTTCTTT. Translating it yields CASRPGGRNTEAFF. The chain employs TRBV7-2 and TRBJ1-1; TRBD1 aligns across 8 bases. The V and J ends lost 6 bases and 1 base, in that order; junction bases with no gene match: 4. CDR3 length equals 14 residues. Germline assignment: CDR1 SGHTA and CDR2 FQGNSA.